This entry is about one TCR beta chain. No antigen is known for it. The record originates from a study of T-cell memory formation after mild COVID-19. Findings and limits, study-wide: Clones that shrank (day 15 to 85) were balanced CD4/CD8, whereas later expanders leaned CD4+. Most CD4+ clones that shrank were in CM and EM, while CD8+ ones turned up in EMRA. Within pre-infection memory, some responding clones were found, suggesting cross-reactive memory joined. Second-wave clones reaching peak frequency on day 37 lacked confirmed SARS-CoV-2 specificity.

Trimming at V came to 4 bases and at J to 1 base, leaving 8 bases not matched to a gene. The CDR3 has 16 amino acids. Germline CDR1 and CDR2: LGHDT and YNNKEL (reference sequence). TCRdb ran MiXCR on the 5' RACE reads and lists one entry per CDR3 protein. The sample lists roughly 300,000 distinct CDR3 sequences; roughly 8% were seen once. This TCR derives from a man aged 18 to 29 who had mild COVID-19 (a few samples of this study predate the infection). Cell type and time point are not known. The J gene is TRBJ2-7, the V gene TRBV3-1; 9 bases are a match to TRBD2. Material for sequencing was PBMCs or a T cell subset sorted from them (not recorded which). The CDR3 DNA follows: TGTGCCAGCAGCCCCGGATTTAGCGGGGGTTCCTACGAGCAGTACTTC. Its protein is CASSPGFSGGSYEQYF.